This note documents a single TCR beta chain sequence. Its recognized antigen is unknown. Per-base quality was not reported, and no clone a single base away is much larger than it. The sample comes from a study of cytomegalovirus exposure and HLA in healthy donors (dated by TCRdb to about 2017). For the study in its entirety: In an earlier analysis of 550 to 750 of the donors, 276 Gb of sequence data and 117 million unique TCR beta sequences from 150 million to 200 million T cells were reported. Approximately 300 gigabases of sequencing data and 70 million to 95 million unique TCR sequences made up an early release that covered approximately 650 HLA-typed donors. Among the roughly 400 genotyped donors, around 81% belonged to the genetic ancestry cluster associated with self-reported Caucasian donors. The study aimed to test whether cataloging public T cell receptors could reveal signatures of past pathogen exposure. The T cell repertoires of several hundred subjects were profiled by immunosequencing and related to cytomegalovirus serostatus. A separate validation cohort of some 130 different subjects was used in addition to the approximately 610-subject first cohort. The study combined high-throughput TCR immunosequencing, statistical association of individual TCRs with disease status, and machine learning to predict cytomegalovirus infection status. A later analysis re-analyzed previously published TCR beta repertoires from roughly 600 donors and added high-resolution HLA genotyping to study TCR occurrence patterns. Rather than using new phenotypic data, the later analysis identified candidate immune exposures from TCR beta sequences and from how often those sequences occurred across donors. An earlier analysis of 450 to 750 of the donors used high-throughput TCR beta sequencing to judge whether each TCR beta V gene segment behaved as functional or pseudogenic. Donor age, sex, ethnicity and CMV serostatus were compiled together with the repertoire data. In a later genetic analysis, genome-wide SNP genotypes for about 60% of the 666 donors were used, and that subset was treated as a discovery cohort. Every discovery cohort repertoire had been produced on one sequencing platform. Class I and class II HLA loci were covered by the typing at four-digit resolution. The number of donors typed differed by locus, with 629-630 for A, B, C, DRB1 and DQB1, more than 500 for DQA1, nearly 610 for DPA1, and about 450 for DPB1. Roughly 5 DR-DQ haplotypes were handled as single units for association and clustering, since linkage in the cohort was strong. Among some 400 genotyped donors of the cohort, an average of around 220,000 unique TCR beta nucleotide sequences was sequenced per donor, of which 15% to 20% were non-productive. Summary of the overall study and its limitations: Correlated functional status among segregating V segments might be attributable to linkage disequilibrium, but an unknown experimental factor could not be ruled out. An earlier analysis of around 600 of the donors showed that most TCR beta V segments appeared in productive rearrangements either about 87% or about 30% of the time, which broadly matched IMGT annotations. Sequencing depth was assumed to be roughly uniform across donors in the presence/absence analyses, though that assumption may not hold. HLA typing was unavailable for some donors at each locus, so association tests used only the typed subset. Compared with equally common non-associated chains, HLA-associated TCR beta chains in a later analysis were more clonally expanded and had lower generation probabilities. Strong co-occurrence of HLA alleles, especially DR and DQ, made assigning TCR associations to individual alleles difficult. At a false discovery rate of 0.05, a later analysis linked about 17,000 TCR beta sequences to specific HLA alleles. While some public TCRs were present in many individuals, most TCR sequences turned up only very rarely across donors. In the study, around 160 TCR beta chains were listed as associated with cytomegalovirus. This cohort had only TCR beta chains sequenced, and the lack of alpha or paired-chain data limited which features could be detected. The sequencing pipeline was judged likely to have produced a cluster of highly shared sequence variants as a technical artifact. Several of the top co-occurrence clusters appeared to be linked to parvovirus B19, influenza, CMV and Epstein-Barr virus, according to a later analysis. Three of the identified cytomegalovirus-associated TCR beta chains were confirmed in vitro to be specific for cytomegalovirus antigens. Immune exposure information for the cohort was limited to CMV serostatus. A further reported finding was that TCR beta sequences accurately predicted the HLA-A and HLA-B alleles for most subjects in the first cohort. It was suggested by the authors that the approach could potentially be generalized to other disease states and immunological phenotypes. Compared with the approximately 670-donor mean, donors in an Asian-associated ancestry cluster had fewer N-insertions in productive TCRs, according to a later genetic analysis. In a later genetic analysis, a missense DCLRE1C variant was associated with V-gene and J-gene trimming of TCR beta chains, and the association was replicated in an independent cohort. In a later analysis, the rate of TCR association differed among HLA loci, with DRB1 alleles having the most associated TCRs and HLA-C alleles having the fewest. In both the original and validation cohorts, the classifier was reported to diagnose cytomegalovirus status with high specificity and sensitivity. Some IMGT-functional V segments, including TRBV6-2 and TRBV6-3, could not be distinguished by the 87-base-pair reads and were therefore excluded. Because counts were too low, about 15 rarely observed V segments, including chromosome 9 orphons, were left out of the earlier analysis of about 620 of the donors. Most CMV-associated TCR beta chains appeared to be HLA-restricted in a later analysis, and the HLA associations seemed to be driven largely by CMV exposure.

Library preparation used the immunoSEQ multiplex PCR assay. For the multiplex PCR, a mixture combining 60 forward primers for TCR Vbeta segments and 13 reverse primers for TCR Jbeta segments was used. The CDR3 region of rearranged TCR beta genes was amplified from genomic DNA by a multiplex PCR assay. The amplified TCR beta libraries were sequenced on the Illumina HiSeq System as 87-base-pair reads. Per the source publication's procedure: A later analysis counted approximately 74 million unique TCR beta chains across the 550 to 700 repertoires, and some 11 million of these chains were shared by at least two donors. Raw reads were error-corrected and collapsed into unique sequences with a nearest-neighbor algorithm that merged closely related sequences to remove PCR and sequencing errors. V, D and J gene segments were assigned by aligning CDR3 sequences to IMGT reference sequences. For a sequence to be retained, a match of at least six nucleotides was required to both a V gene segment and a J gene segment. Rearrangements were called productive when the CDR3 lacked stop codons and stayed in frame with V and J; all others were non-productive. CDR3 was defined by IMGT convention, running from the second conserved V-encoded cysteine to the conserved J-encoded phenylalanine. Sequences without an unambiguous match to a single V gene segment were excluded from the earlier analysis of almost 600 of the donors. An earlier analysis of 450 to 650 of the donors called V segments functional above 56.7% productive rearrangements and segregating when the between-donor standard deviation exceeded 5%. A statistical classification framework was developed to diagnose cytomegalovirus status using the catalog of TCR beta chain sequences. In a later analysis, TCR nucleotide sequences were compared against IMGT/GENE-DB human TR gene sequences so that V and J genes could be assigned. The TCRdist pipeline was used in a later analysis to assign CDR3 sequences and most-parsimonious VDJ recombination scenarios. A later analysis defined each TCR beta chain by its CDR3 amino acid sequence plus V-gene family, and excluded reads lacking a unique V-gene family. A later analysis removed 450 to 600 highly shared, low-generation-probability nucleotide sequences to deal with suspected cross-contamination and a sequencing artifact. In a later analysis, a clonal expansion index was calculated for each public chain from normalized within-repertoire ranks of inferred template counts. Generation probabilities in a later analysis came from a VDJ recombination model fitted to out-of-frame rearrangements, and those results were checked against IGoR. In a later analysis, hypergeometric tests were used to score TCR-TCR, TCR-HLA and TCR-CMV co-occurrence, with a repertoire-size bias correction applied to TCR pairs. To estimate false discovery rates, a later analysis permuted the HLA or CMV assignments 20 times. In a later analysis, co-occurring TCRs were grouped with DBSCAN, and TCRdist sequence similarity was added when clustering was performed within HLA-allele-positive subsets. For co-occurrence clustering, repertoires with fewer than 30,000 or more than 120,000 public chains were excluded, along with 4 to 6 repertoires with anomalous nucleotide sharing. TCRdb took over this immuneACCESS table, retaining in-frame rearrangements with V and J assigned. Such tables are incomplete; in checked studies, under half of the missing clones stem from an unresolved V gene, and the remainder is unexplained. Clone size and the V and J calls come from that table; the DNA yielded D and trimming. This sample comprises roughly 150,000 clones, around 83% of them detected only once. The ten largest clonotypes hold 3.5% to 5% of the sample.

The CDR3 spans 14 residues, from the cysteine through the phenylalanine. Only the CDR3 part of the read is kept: 42 bases, read in frame from the first base. The V end loses 1 base and the J end loses 6 bases, and a stretch of 11 bases separates them. The CDR1 and CDR2 encoded by the germline V gene (reference sequence) are LNHDA and SQIVND. The cohort was made up of under 800 healthy bone marrow donors. Cohort members were all nominally healthy when sampled, although unrecorded immune exposures were likely present. The donor tested CMV seropositive and was one of the 289 seropositive cohort members. A peripheral blood sample was collected from each donor, and TCR beta sequencing was performed on peripheral blood mononuclear cells. The Qiagen DNeasy Blood Extraction Kit was used to extract genomic DNA from the blood cell samples.

This sequence uses TRBV19 and TRBJ2-3, with no confident D gene call. Sequenced sample: PBMCs. The receptor was isolated from a middle-aged man in good health and CMV-seropositive. The DNA sequence reads TGTGCCAGTAGTATAGGAATAGTTAGTGATACGCAGTATTTT. Its product reads: CASSIGIVSDTQYF.